What follows describes a single T cell receptor (beta chain). This clonotype was picked up many times. Its antigen is currently not known. Relative to the germline gene, one junction end is altered; a read error may explain this. This entry is derived from a study of early T cells in non-severe SARS-CoV-2 infection (TCRdb year 2021). Regarding the study in general: Because TCR sequencing was done on bulk RNA from unsorted whole blood, the alpha and beta chains could not be paired.

Overall results and qualifications from the work: VDJdb matching was skewed toward anti-spike CD8 responses and likely underestimated virus-specific expansions by missing private and CD4 specificities.

The library was obtained by 5' RACE. The sequencer listed for this sample is NextSeq 500. In the TCR library protocol, unique molecular identifiers were attached to individual cDNA molecules to correct for PCR bias and sequencing error. Both TCR alpha and beta chains were sequenced, and tight co-correlation was observed between alpha and beta sequence abundances in each sample. As for the original processing: Decombinator V4 was used to perform V gene, J gene and CDR3 annotation of TCR sequences. Expanded TCRs were defined as changing significantly between any two time points under a Poisson model with p below 0.0001. TCR abundances were normalised to the total number of TCRs sequenced in each sample and reported as counts per million. MAIT TCRs were defined by TRAV1-2 paired with TRAJ12, TRAJ20 or TRAJ33, and iNKT TCRs by TRAV10 paired with TRAJ18. VDJdb, accessed on 1 November 2021, was searched for TCRs annotated for CMV, EBV and SARS-CoV-2, and TCRs annotated for more than one antigen were excluded. TCRdb trimmed public reads at Q25 via fastp, called clones via MiXCR and kept in-frame beta chains. Rows with one shared CDR3 protein collapse into an entry with the most common genes and DNA. TCRdb's processing, not the authors', yielded these V and J calls. In this sample the table shows 40,000 or so distinct CDR3 sequences, around a tenth of which occur a single time. Just over 20% of the sample is taken by the ten largest.

The germline V gene (reference sequence) gives CDR1 as SSHAT and CDR2 as FNYEAQ. There are 13 amino acids in the CDR3, from cysteine to phenylalanine inclusive. Only CDR3 DNA remains: 39 bases, in frame from the first base. This was a case-control study nested in a cohort of healthcare workers in London, UK, who had nasopharyngeal swab PCR tests and blood samples taken every week. Healthcare workers were recruited between 23 and 31 March 2020, during the week of the UK lockdown, and were followed weekly for up to roughly 15 weeks. This clonotype originated in an adult who was a healthcare worker with PCR-confirmed SARS-CoV-2 infection or an uninfected control (not recorded which). The specimen was whole blood. This receptor chain uses TRBV7-7 and TRBJ2-7, with TRBD1 as a weak D call on 6 bases. The CDR3 reads as follows: CASSLWQGNEQYF. The nucleotide sequence reads TGTGCTAGCAGCTTATGGCAGGGGAACGAGCAGTACTTC.